This TCR beta chain derives from a study of T cell responses to AZD1222 COVID-19 vaccine. Regarding the study as a whole: Reportedly, close to half of spike-specific TCRs are directed against unmutated variant regions. Dominant at 160-218 and 743-854, vaccine-associated CD4 TCRs also spanned spike. Among those given AZD1222, only 6 or 7 were seropositive at baseline.

The protocol was immunoSEQ multiplex PCR, while the TCRdb copy is restricted to in-frame clones and leaves out a portion. The data hold roughly 120,000 clones, with around 94% observed a single time. It was second doses at about 4 or about 12 weeks that were pooled. Note on this clone: The antigen is undetermined.

The origin of this receptor is an adult who received the AZD1222 COVID-19 vaccine. The sample consisted of peripheral blood, taken 28 days after the second AZD1222 dose.

The CDR3 DNA reads TGTGCCAGCAGTTTACTGGGGGCTTCTGAAGCTTTCTTT. Translation gives CASSLLGASEAFF. V gene TRBV27 combines with J gene TRBJ1-1; D possibly corresponds to TRBD1 (6 bases). This CDR3 spans 13 amino acids. With 2 bases removed from V and 6 bases from J, the gap between germline ends came to 10 bases. Germline-derived CDR1 and CDR2 are MNHEY and SMNVEV (reference sequence).